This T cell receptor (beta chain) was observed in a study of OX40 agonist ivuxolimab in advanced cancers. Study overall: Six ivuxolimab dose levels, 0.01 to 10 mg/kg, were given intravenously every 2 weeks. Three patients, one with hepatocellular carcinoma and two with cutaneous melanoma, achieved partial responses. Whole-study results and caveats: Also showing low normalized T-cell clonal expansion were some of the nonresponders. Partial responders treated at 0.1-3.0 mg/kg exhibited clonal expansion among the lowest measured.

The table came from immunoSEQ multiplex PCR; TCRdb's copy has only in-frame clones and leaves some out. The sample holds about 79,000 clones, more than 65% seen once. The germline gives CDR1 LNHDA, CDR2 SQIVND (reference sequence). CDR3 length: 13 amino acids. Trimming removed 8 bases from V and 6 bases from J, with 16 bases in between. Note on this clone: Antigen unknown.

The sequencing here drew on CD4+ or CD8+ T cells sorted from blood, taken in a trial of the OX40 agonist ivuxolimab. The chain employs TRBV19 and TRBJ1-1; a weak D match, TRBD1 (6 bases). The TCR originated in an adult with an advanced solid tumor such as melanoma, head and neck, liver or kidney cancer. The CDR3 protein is CASRGHFDSEAFF. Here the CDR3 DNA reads TGTGCCAGTCGGGGGCACTTCGACTCTGAAGCTTTCTTT. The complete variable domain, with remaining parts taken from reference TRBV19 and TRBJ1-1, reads DGGITQSPKYLFRKEGQNVTLSCEQNLNHDAMYWYRQDPGQGLRLIYYSQIVNDFQKGDIAEGYSVSREKKESFPLTVTSAQKNPTAFYLCASRGHFDSEAFFGQGTRLTVV.